These 28 T cell receptor beta chains came from one sample sequenced in a study of CD8 T cells in Susac syndrome. An input of 0.5 to 1 ug of RNA was subjected to reverse transcription using random hexamers. TCRdb re-called the immunoSEQ multiplex PCR reads through MiXCR, storing one row per CDR3 protein. The table records about 300,000 distinct CDR3 sequences, around 92% of them present only once. The sequenced sample consisted of CD4+ T cells from PBMCs. All receptors come from a human donor with multiple sclerosis.

V usage is TRBV29-1 and J usage is TRBJ2-2; either TRBD1 or TRBD2 may supply D (5 bases each). The CDR3 is made up of 14 amino acids. Germline assignment: CDR1 SQVTM and CDR2 ANQGSEA. The V end was cut by 5 bases, the J end by 5 bases, with 15 bases between. The DNA of the CDR3 is TGCAGCGTTCTCGGGACGGGAACTACCGGGGAGCTGTTTTTT. Its translation is CSVLGTGTTGELFF.

The chain links TRBV19 to TRBJ1-4; TRBD1 aligns across 7 bases. V lost 4 bases to trimming and J lost 4 bases; unmatched junction nucleotides: 6. In germline, CDR1 is LNHDA, CDR2 SQIVND (reference sequence). The CDR3 is made up of 15 amino acids. This chain's CDR3 is CASSNRDRLNEKLFF. The CDR3 DNA follows: TGTGCCAGTAGTAACCGGGACAGACTTAATGAAAAACTGTTTTTT.

V is TRBV20-1 and J is TRBJ2-3; TRBD2 matches 7 bases. Germline values: CDR1 DFQATT, CDR2 SNEGSKA (reference sequence). Unmatched junction bases numbered 4, after V lost 4 bases and J lost 0 bases. The CDR3 has 14 amino acids. The CDR3 DNA follows: TGCAGTGCTATGCCTAGCGGTAGCACAGATACGCAGTATTTT. It yields the protein CSAMPSGSTDTQYF.

The chain recombines TRBV13 with TRBJ2-7; D not certain. The length of the CDR3 is 12 residues. Germline lookup yields CDR1 PRHDT and CDR2 FYEKMQ (reference sequence). V was cut by 1 base and J by 9 bases, with 10 bases left in between. CDR3 in amino acids: CASSLEGRGQYF. The CDR3 nucleotides read TGTGCCAGCAGCTTAGAGGGCCGCGGGCAGTACTTC.

This chain links TRBV18 with TRBJ2-2, with a possible D match to TRBD1 (6 bases). Germline CDR1 and CDR2: KGHSH and LQKENI. The ends were cut back, 5 bases at V and 6 bases at J, with 13 bases in the middle. CDR3 size: 14 residues. The CDR3 DNA reads TGTGCCAGCTCATCATACAGGGATTCCGGGGAGCTGTTTTTT. Protein product: CASSSYRDSGELFF. The full variable domain, rest sourced from reference TRBV18 and TRBJ2-2, is NAGVMQNPRHLVRRRGQEARLRCSPMKGHSHVYWYRQLPEEGLKFMVYLQKENIIDESGMPKERFSAEFPKEGPSILRIQQVVRGDSAAYFCASSSYRDSGELFFGEGSRLTVL.

The chain recombines TRBV2 with TRBJ2-3; D remains unclear. The CDR3 is made up of 14 amino acids. Germline CDR1 is SNHLY and CDR2 is FYNNEI. The ends were cut back, 8 bases at V and 2 bases at J, with 14 bases in the middle. CDR3 sequence: CASRLSAYTDTQYF. The CDR3 coding sequence is TGTGCCAGCCGGTTGTCCGCATACACAGATACGCAGTATTTT.

The chain is built from TRBV7-3 and TRBJ2-1; D unresolved. CDR3 length: 14 amino acids. Germline V gene lookup returns CDR1 SGHTA and CDR2 FQGTGA. Deletions cut 0 bases from V and 9 bases from J, with 12 bases between. The CDR3 DNA is TGTGCCAGCAGCTTAACGGCCGGTACTGCTGAGCAGTTCTTC. Its translation is CASSLTAGTAEQFF.

The CDR3 reads CASQGQDNQPQHF. The CDR3 nucleotides read TGTGCCAGTCAAGGGCAGGACAATCAGCCCCAGCATTTT. The rearrangement links TRBV12-3 or TRBV12-4 to TRBJ1-5; D gene unclear. Trimming took off 9 bases at V and 3 bases at J, with 12 bases between the two ends. The CDR3 has 13 residues.

The chain joins TRBV6-5 to TRBJ2-7; D is perhaps TRBD1 (7 bases). The germline gives CDR1 MNHEY, CDR2 SVGAGI. This CDR3 is 13 amino acids long. The V gene lost 7 bases and the J gene lost 4 bases, with 14 bases spanning the gap. The CDR3 loop is CASNPPGGYEQYF. The CDR3 coding sequence is TGTGCCAGCAACCCCCCAGGGGGGTACGAGCAGTACTTC.

The chain uses TRBV2 and TRBJ1-2, with TRBD1 identical over 7 bases. This CDR3 comprises 13 residues. With V trimmed by 7 bases and J by 3 bases, 5 bases remained unmatched. Germline values: CDR1 SNHLY, CDR2 FYNNEI. The CDR3: CASILDRDYGYTF. CDR3 bases: TGTGCCAGCATTTTAGACAGGGACTATGGCTACACCTTC. Full variable domain (outside the CDR3, taken from reference TRBV2 and TRBJ1-2): EPEVTQTPSHQVTQMGQEVILRCVPISNHLYFYWYRQILGQKVEFLVSFYNNEISEKSEIFDDQFSVERPDGSNFTLKIRSTKLEDSAMYFCASILDRDYGYTFGSGTRLTVV.

The chain employs TRBV29-1 and TRBJ2-6; D call uncertain. The V gene's germline CDR1 is SQVTM and CDR2 ANQGSEA. This CDR3 comprises 12 residues. The V gene lost 3 bases and the J gene lost 4 bases, with 4 bases spanning the gap. The CDR3 DNA is TGCAGCGTTGATTCCGGGGCCAACGTCCTGACTTTC. Translation gives CSVDSGANVLTF.

The genes are TRBV29-1 and TRBJ2-6, with unresolved D. V was pared by 6 bases and J by 5 bases, with 5 bases between. The CDR3 covers 11 residues. In germline, CDR1 is SQVTM, CDR2 ANQGSEA. CDR3 sequence: CSVVRANVLTF. The CDR3 nucleotides are TGCAGCGTGGTTCGGGCCAACGTCCTGACTTTC.

In this sample, this clonotype turned up once. An end of the junction differs from the germline gene, which may be a read error. CDR3 DNA: TGTGCCCGGAGGGAGGAATCGAACACCGGGGAGCTGTTTTTT. Protein: CARREESNTGELFF. The chain recombines TRBV30 with TRBJ2-2; D possibly corresponds to TRBD2 (6 bases). The length of the CDR3 is 14 residues. Germline V gene data show CDR1 as GTSNPN and CDR2 as SVGIG (reference sequence).

CDR3 in amino acids: CASSITGVNTEAFF. As DNA, the CDR3 is TGTGCCAGTTCAATTACGGGTGTGAACACTGAAGCTTTCTTT. The chain is built from TRBV19 and TRBJ1-1; D gene unclear. The germline V gene has CDR1 LNHDA and CDR2 SQIVND (reference sequence). The CDR3 spans 14 residues. V lost 8 bases to trimming and J lost 0 bases, with 13 bases between them. Supplemented by reference TRBV19 and TRBJ1-1, the full variable domain reads DGGITQSPKYLFRKEGQNVTLSCEQNLNHDAMYWYRQDPGQGLRLIYYSQIVNDFQKGDIAEGYSVSREKKESFPLTVTSAQKNPTAFYLCASSITGVNTEAFFGQGTRLTVV.

The sample holds one count of this clonotype. The chain recombines TRBV5-1 with TRBJ2-7; 9 nucleotides match TRBD2. After removal of 0 bases from V and 3 bases from J, the junction contained 4 bases not matched to a gene. The germline CDR1 and CDR2 sequences are SGHRS and YFSETQ. The CDR3 is made up of 15 amino acids. Here the CDR3 reads CASSLEVTSGYEQYF. The CDR3 DNA follows: TGCGCCAGCAGCTTGGAGGTGACTAGCGGCTACGAGCAGTACTTC.

The CDR3 coding sequence is TGTGCCAGCAGTTCCCGCCCCGGGACACAGGCTTTCTTT. The encoded protein is CASSSRPGTQAFF. The chain uses TRBV12-3 or TRBV12-4 and TRBJ1-1, with D possibly TRBD1 on 6 matching bases. V lost 4 bases and J 11 bases, leaving 17 bases between the germline ends. The CDR3 is made up of 13 amino acids.

The chain combines TRBV12-3 or TRBV12-4 with TRBJ2-1, with 7 positions matching TRBD1. Losses at the gene ends were 6 bases for V and 8 bases for J; bases not matched to a gene: 4. The CDR3 sequence is 12 residues long. The CDR3 coding sequence is TGTGCCAGCAGGACAGGGTGGGATGAGCAGTTCTTC. Translating gives CASRTGWDEQFF.

The rearrangement uses TRBV12-3 or TRBV12-4 and TRBJ2-3; D is ambiguous. The CDR3 is 13 residues long. V was trimmed by 4 bases and J by 4 bases, leaving 9 bases between them. The CDR3 reads CASSWERPDTQYF. The CDR3 nucleotides read TGTGCCAGCAGTTGGGAACGGCCAGATACGCAGTATTTT.

The chain uses TRBV11-2 and TRBJ1-1; TRBD1 might be the D (6 bases). There are 16 residues in the CDR3. From germline, CDR1 is SGHAT and CDR2 FQNNGV. Between the trimmed V and J ends, which lost 5 bases and 2 bases, there was a span of 18 bases. The CDR3 region is CASSLRSGTINTEAFF. Here the CDR3 DNA reads TGTGCCAGCAGCCTTCGGTCAGGGACAATAAACACTGAAGCTTTCTTT.

The chain recombines TRBV2 with TRBJ1-4; D call uncertain. V was pared by 5 bases and J by 5 bases, with 9 bases between. CDR1 and CDR2 from the germline V gene are SNHLY and FYNNEI. The CDR3 sequence is 13 residues long. CDR3 sequence: CASSSNRNEKLFF. In DNA, the CDR3 is TGTGCCAGCAGTAGTAATCGGAATGAAAAACTGTTTTTT. Drawing the rest from reference TRBV2 and TRBJ1-4, the complete variable domain is EPEVTQTPSHQVTQMGQEVILRCVPISNHLYFYWYRQILGQKVEFLVSFYNNEISEKSEIFDDQFSVERPDGSNFTLKIRSTKLEDSAMYFCASSSNRNEKLFFGSGTQLSVL.

The V and J genes are TRBV11-2 and TRBJ2-7, with a possible D match to TRBD1 (6 bases). V gave up 1 base and J gave up 2 bases, with 12 bases separating them. This CDR3 contains 15 residues. The germline V gene encodes CDR1 SGHAT and CDR2 FQNNGV. CDR3 DNA: TGTGCCAGCAGCTTAGTCGCAGGGGATACCTACGAGCAGTACTTC. Amino acid sequence: CASSLVAGDTYEQYF.

The J gene is TRBJ2-1, the V gene TRBV12-5; TRBD2 might be the D (5 bases). The CDR3 consists of 17 residues. Per the germline V gene, CDR1 is LGHNT and CDR2 is FRNRAP. The V gene lost 1 base and the J gene lost 5 bases, with 18 bases spanning the gap. The CDR3 sequence is CASGLGQTIGVDNEQFF. CDR3 sequence (DNA): TGTGCTAGTGGTTTGGGGCAGACTATAGGAGTGGACAATGAGCAGTTCTTC.

The gene calls are TRBV19 and TRBJ1-5; no clear D. Deletions cut 7 bases from V and 3 bases from J, with 16 bases between. From germline, CDR1 is LNHDA and CDR2 SQIVND (reference sequence). The CDR3 sequence is 15 residues long. CDR3 nucleotide sequence: TGTGCCAGTAACCCAGGCCCAAACTACAATCAGCCCCAGCATTTT. Its translation is CASNPGPNYNQPQHF.

The rearrangement uses TRBV3-1 and TRBJ1-2; 7 bases line up with TRBD1. Trimming removed 1 base from V and 7 bases from J; junction bases left unmatched: 12. This CDR3 comprises 16 residues. In germline, CDR1 is LGHDT, CDR2 YNNKEL (reference sequence). DNA of the CDR3: TGTGCCAGCAGCCAAGGTTCCGCCTGGACAGGTCCTGGCTACACCTTC. This gives the protein CASSQGSAWTGPGYTF.

The chain is built from TRBV2 and TRBJ2-3; 12 bases fit TRBD1. In germline, CDR1 is SNHLY, CDR2 FYNNEI. V shed 8 bases and J 1 base; nucleotides not matched to a gene: 13. The CDR3 has 18 amino acids. In nucleotides, the CDR3 is TGTGCCAGCTCCGGGACAGGGGGCCCGTCGACCGGCACAGATACGCAGTATTTT. As protein: CASSGTGGPSTGTDTQYF.

The V call is TRBV5-1, the J call TRBJ2-3; 13 bases agree with TRBD2. Germline CDR1 reads SGHRS; CDR2 reads YFSETQ. The CDR3 extends over 17 amino acids. The V segment lost 1 base and the J segment 4 bases; nucleotides outside the gene matches: 6. The CDR3 sequence is CASSLTSGRAKADTQYF. DNA for the CDR3: TGCGCCAGCAGCTTGACTAGCGGGAGGGCCAAGGCAGATACGCAGTATTTT.

The chain links TRBV10-3 to TRBJ2-1; D not resolved. This CDR3 comprises 16 residues. Between the trimmed V and J ends, which lost 0 bases and 7 bases, there was a span of 16 bases. In germline, CDR1 is ENHRY, CDR2 SYGVKD. The CDR3 sequence: CAISESADPRINEQFF. CDR3 sequence (DNA): TGTGCCATCAGTGAGTCAGCTGACCCCCGGATAAATGAGCAGTTCTTC.

The chain uses TRBV5-8 and TRBJ2-3; D not certain. This CDR3 has 12 residues. Trimming removed 4 bases at V and 4 bases at J, with 7 bases between. CDR1 SGHTS and CDR2 YDEGEE come from the germline V gene. DNA for the CDR3: TGTGCCAGCAGCAAAAGGGCAGATACGCAGTATTTT. It encodes CASSKRADTQYF.